This record covers a single T cell receptor (beta chain). The data stem from a study of blood T cell repertoires in COVID-19. In the study overall: Samples taken during acute and convalescent COVID-19 were collected in the United States, Italy and Spain. T cells, B-cell-depleted T cells, or PBMCs provided the cDNA or gDNA that served as material.

Germline CDR1 is SQVTM and CDR2 is ANQGSEA. The CDR3 consists of 12 residues. Trimming took off 3 bases at V and 6 bases at J, with 8 bases between the two ends. In the source study's methods: Scientists estimated how many nucleated cells there were by amplifying reference gene primers. Assay: immunoSEQ multiplex PCR; the TCRdb copy retains only in-frame clones and omits some. V and J calls and clone size are copied from that table; D and trimming were computed from the DNA. Among more than 85,000 clones listed, roughly 87% were seen once. This TCR was sampled from a woman aged 45-65 years with COVID-19, enrolled during active disease. The sequenced sample was peripheral blood. The rearrangement links TRBV29-1 to TRBJ2-2; a possible D gene is TRBD1 (6 bases). CDR3 residues: CSVETGSGELFF. CDR3 bases: TGCAGCGTTGAGACAGGTTCCGGGGAGCTGTTTTTT.